This T cell receptor beta chain was captured in a study of cytomegalovirus exposure and HLA in healthy donors. To note about this clone: The antigen remains unidentified.

The germline V gene has CDR1 LGHNA and CDR2 YSLEER. The CDR3 runs 17 residues. J lost 4 bases, V lost 4 bases, and 14 bases had no gene match. Study-level results: An analysis was carried out later, and it reportedly showed fewer N-insertions in an Asian-associated ancestry cluster than the approximately 700-donor mean. In the analysis, some V segments, TRBV6-2 and TRBV6-3 included, were excluded as indistinguishable. The authors assumed roughly uniform sequencing depth across donors for presence/absence analyses. CMV serostatus was the sole immune exposure information available.

The PCR used 60 Vbeta and 13 Jbeta primers. Profiled with immunoSEQ multiplex PCR; TCRdb holds only in-frame clones, not every one. In the table there are 150,000 to 200,000 clones, 65% to 85% of which are singletons. The origin of this receptor is a man aged 18 to 29 in good health and CMV-seronegative. Sequencing was done on a sample of PBMCs. The rearrangement uses TRBV4-3 and TRBJ2-3, with 7 bases fitting TRBD2. The CDR3 DNA reads TGCGCCAGCAGCCGGGGAAGGGGCGGGGGATGGTCAGATACGCAGTATTTT. Translated, it gives CASSRGRGGGWSDTQYF.